The TCR beta chain under discussion was sequenced for a study of T cell changes during pregnancy in multiple sclerosis (dated by TCRdb to between 2017 and 2020). Describing the broader study: The study examined how the T cell repertoire changed over the course of pregnancy in women with multiple sclerosis.

V was cut back by 4 bases and J by 0 bases, leaving a gap of 11 bases between them. Sequences SGHNT (CDR1) and YYREEE (CDR2) are obtained from the germline V gene (reference sequence). Its CDR3 holds 15 amino acids, cysteine through phenylalanine. The CDR3 DNA has 45 bases and is translated from base 1. Worth noting for this clone: Its antigen remains unidentified. Base quality data are lacking; no much larger clone is found one base away.

Library preparation was by the immunoSEQ multiplex PCR assay. In its TCRdb copy, this immuneACCESS table keeps in-frame sequences only and misses some clones. Where compared with another copy, unresolved V genes explain less than half of these, and the others have no known cause. Recorded for this sample are around 80,000 clones; about 91% of them occurred a single time. 2.6% of the sample goes to the ten largest clones. The sequence joins TRBV5-4 to TRBJ2-1, and perhaps TRBD2 as D gene, on 6 matching bases. The TCR sequence derives from a female donor with multiple sclerosis, enrolled in a pregnancy study. This material consisted of peripheral blood, taken before pregnancy. This receptor carries the CDR3 CASSRDLSSYNEQFF. The sequenced DNA: TGTGCCAGCAGCCGGGACTTAAGCTCCTACAATGAGCAGTTCTTC.